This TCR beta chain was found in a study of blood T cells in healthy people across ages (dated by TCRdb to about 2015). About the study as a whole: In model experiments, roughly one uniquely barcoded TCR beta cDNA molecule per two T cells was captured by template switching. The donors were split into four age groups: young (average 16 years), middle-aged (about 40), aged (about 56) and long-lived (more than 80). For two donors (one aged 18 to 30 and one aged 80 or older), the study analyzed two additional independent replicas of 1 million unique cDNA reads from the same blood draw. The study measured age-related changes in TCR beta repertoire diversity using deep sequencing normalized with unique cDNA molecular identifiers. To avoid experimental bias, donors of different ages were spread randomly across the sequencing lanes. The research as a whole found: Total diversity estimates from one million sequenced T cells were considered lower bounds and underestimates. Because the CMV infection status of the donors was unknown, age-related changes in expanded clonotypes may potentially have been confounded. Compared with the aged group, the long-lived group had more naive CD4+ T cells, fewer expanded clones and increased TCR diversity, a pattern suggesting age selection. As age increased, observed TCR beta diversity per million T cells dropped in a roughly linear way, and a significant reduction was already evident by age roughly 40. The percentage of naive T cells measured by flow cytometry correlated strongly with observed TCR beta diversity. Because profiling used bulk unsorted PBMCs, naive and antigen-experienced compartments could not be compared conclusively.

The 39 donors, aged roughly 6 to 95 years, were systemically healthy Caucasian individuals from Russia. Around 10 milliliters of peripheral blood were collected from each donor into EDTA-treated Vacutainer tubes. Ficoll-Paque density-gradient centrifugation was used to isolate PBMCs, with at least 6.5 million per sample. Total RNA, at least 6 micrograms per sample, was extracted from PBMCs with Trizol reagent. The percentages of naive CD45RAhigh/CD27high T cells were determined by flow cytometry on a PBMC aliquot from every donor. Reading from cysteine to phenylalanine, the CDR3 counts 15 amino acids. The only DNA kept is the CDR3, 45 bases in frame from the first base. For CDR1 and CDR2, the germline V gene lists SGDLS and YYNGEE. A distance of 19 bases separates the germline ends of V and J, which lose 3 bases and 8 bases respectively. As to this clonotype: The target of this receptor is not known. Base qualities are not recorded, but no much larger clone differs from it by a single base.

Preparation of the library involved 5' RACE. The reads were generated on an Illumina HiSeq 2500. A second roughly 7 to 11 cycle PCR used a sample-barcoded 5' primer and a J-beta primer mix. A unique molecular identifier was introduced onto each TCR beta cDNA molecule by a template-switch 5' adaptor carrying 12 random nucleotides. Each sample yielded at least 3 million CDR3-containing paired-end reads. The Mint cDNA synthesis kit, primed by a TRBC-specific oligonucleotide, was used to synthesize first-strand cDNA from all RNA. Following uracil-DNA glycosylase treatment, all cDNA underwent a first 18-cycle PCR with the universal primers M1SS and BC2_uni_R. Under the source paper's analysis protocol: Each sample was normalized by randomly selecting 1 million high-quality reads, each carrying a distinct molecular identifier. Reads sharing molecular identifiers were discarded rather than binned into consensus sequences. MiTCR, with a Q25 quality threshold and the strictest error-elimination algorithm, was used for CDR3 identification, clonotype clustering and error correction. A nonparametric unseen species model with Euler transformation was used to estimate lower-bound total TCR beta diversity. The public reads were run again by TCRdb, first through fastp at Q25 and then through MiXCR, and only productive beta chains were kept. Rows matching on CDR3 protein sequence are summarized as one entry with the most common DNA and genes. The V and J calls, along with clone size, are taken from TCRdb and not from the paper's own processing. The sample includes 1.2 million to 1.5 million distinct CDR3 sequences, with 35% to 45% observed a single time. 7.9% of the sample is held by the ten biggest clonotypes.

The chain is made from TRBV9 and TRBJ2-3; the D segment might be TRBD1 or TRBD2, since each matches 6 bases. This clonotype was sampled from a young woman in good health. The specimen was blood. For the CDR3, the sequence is CASSEGDFGQCTQYF. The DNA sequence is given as TGTGCCAGCAGCGAGGGGGACTTCGGGCAGTGTACGCAGTATTTT.